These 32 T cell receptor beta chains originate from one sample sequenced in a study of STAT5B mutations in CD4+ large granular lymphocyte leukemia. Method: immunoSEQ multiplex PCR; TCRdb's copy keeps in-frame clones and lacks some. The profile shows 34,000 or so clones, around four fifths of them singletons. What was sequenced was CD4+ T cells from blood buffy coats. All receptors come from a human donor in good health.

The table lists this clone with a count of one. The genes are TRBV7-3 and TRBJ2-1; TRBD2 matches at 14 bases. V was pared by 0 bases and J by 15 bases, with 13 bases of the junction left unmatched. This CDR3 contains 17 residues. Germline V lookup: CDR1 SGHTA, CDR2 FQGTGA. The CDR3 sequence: CASSLTRAGLAGGRMFF. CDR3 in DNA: TGTGCCAGCAGCTTAACTCGGGCCGGACTAGCGGGAGGTCGGATGTTCTTC.

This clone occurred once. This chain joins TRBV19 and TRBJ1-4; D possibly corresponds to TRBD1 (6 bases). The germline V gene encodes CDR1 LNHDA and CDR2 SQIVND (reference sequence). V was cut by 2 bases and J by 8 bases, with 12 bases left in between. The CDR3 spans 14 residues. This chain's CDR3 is CASSITGAREKLFF. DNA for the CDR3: TGTGCCAGTAGTATAACGGGGGCGCGAGAAAAACTGTTTTTT.

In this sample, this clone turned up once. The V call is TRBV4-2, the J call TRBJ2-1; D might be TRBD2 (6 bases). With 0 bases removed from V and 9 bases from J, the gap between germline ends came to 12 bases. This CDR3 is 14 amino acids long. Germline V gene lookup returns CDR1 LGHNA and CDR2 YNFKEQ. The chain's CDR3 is CASSQDRAGGEQFF. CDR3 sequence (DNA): TGTGCCAGCAGCCAAGATCGAGCCGGGGGTGAGCAGTTCTTC.

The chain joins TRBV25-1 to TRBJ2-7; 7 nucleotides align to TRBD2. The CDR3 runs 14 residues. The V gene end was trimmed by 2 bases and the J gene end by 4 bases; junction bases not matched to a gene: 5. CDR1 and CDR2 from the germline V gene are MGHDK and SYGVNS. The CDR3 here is CASSERGSLYEQYF. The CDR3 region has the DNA TGTGCCAGCAGTGAACGCGGGAGCCTTTACGAGCAGTACTTC.

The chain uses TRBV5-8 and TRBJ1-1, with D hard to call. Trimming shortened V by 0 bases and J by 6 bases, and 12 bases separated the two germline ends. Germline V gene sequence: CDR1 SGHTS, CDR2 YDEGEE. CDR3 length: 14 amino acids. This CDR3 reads CASSLEDRRPEAFF. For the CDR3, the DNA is TGTGCCAGCAGCTTGGAGGATCGGCGGCCTGAAGCTTTCTTT.

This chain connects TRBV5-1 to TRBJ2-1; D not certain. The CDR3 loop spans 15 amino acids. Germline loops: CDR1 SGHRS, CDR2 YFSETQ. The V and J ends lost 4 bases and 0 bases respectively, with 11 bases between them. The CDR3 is CASSPSTSSYNEQFF. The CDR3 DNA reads TGCGCCAGCAGCCCCTCGACGAGCTCCTACAATGAGCAGTTCTTC.

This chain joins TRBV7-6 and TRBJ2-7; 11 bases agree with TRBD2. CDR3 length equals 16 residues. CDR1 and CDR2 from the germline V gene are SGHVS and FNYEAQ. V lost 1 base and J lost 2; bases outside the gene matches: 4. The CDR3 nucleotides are TGTGCCAGCAGCTTAGATACTAGCGGGGGAACCTACGAGCAGTACTTC. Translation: CASSLDTSGGTYEQYF.

The CDR3 DNA is TGTGCCAGCTCACCACCGGGGACAGGGACCGGGGAGCTGTTTTTT. This sequence encodes CASSPPGTGTGELFF. V and J are TRBV18 and TRBJ2-2, with 9 positions matching TRBD1. Germline V gene sequence: CDR1 KGHSH, CDR2 LQKENI. Trimming at V came to 0 bases and at J to 5 bases, leaving 1 base not matched to a gene. CDR3 length: 15 amino acids.

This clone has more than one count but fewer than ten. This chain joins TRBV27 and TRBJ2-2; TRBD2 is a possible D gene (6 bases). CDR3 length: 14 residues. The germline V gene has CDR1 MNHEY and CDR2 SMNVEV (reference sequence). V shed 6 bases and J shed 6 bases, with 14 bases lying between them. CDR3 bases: TGTGCCAGCAGACTCGGGAGCGGCCCCGGGGAGCTGTTTTTT. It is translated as CASRLGSGPGELFF.

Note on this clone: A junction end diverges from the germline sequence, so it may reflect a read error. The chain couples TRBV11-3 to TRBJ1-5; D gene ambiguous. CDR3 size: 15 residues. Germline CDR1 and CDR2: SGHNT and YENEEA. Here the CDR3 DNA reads TGTGCCAGCAGCATAGAAAGAGGGCTACATCAGCCCCAGCATTTT. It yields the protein CASSIERGLHQPQHF.

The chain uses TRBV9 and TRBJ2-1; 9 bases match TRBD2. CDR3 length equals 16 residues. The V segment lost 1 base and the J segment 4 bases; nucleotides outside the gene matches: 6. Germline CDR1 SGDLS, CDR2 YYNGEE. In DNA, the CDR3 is TGTGCCAGCAGCGTATATGCTAGCGGGGTTTACAATGAGCAGTTCTTC. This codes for CASSVYASGVYNEQFF.

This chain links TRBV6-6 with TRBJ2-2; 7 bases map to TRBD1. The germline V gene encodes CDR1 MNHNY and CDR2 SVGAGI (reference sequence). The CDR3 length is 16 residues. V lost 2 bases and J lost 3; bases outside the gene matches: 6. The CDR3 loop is CASSYPQGTDTGELFF. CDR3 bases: TGTGCCAGCAGTTACCCACAGGGGACCGACACCGGGGAGCTGTTTTTT.

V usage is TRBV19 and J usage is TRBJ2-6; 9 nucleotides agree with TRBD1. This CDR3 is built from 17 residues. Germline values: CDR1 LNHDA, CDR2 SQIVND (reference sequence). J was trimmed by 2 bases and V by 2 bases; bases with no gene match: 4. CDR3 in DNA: TGTGCCAGTAGTATAATCACAGGGGGCGCTGGGGCCAACGTCCTGACTTTC. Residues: CASSIITGGAGANVLTF.

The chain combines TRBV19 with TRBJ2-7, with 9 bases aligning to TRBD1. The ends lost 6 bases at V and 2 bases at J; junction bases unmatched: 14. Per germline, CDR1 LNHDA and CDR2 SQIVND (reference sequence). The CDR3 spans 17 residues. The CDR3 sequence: CASSHQSPGQGPYEQYF. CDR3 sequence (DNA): TGTGCCAGTAGCCATCAGAGTCCGGGACAGGGACCCTACGAGCAGTACTTC. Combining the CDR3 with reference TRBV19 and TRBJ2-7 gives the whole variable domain DGGITQSPKYLFRKEGQNVTLSCEQNLNHDAMYWYRQDPGQGLRLIYYSQIVNDFQKGDIAEGYSVSREKKESFPLTVTSAQKNPTAFYLCASSHQSPGQGPYEQYFGPGTRLTVT.

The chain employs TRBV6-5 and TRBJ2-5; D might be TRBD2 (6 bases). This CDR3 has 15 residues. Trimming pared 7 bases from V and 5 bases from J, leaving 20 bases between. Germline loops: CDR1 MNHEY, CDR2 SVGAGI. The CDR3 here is CASTPMTGVIETQYF. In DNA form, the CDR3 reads TGTGCCAGCACCCCCATGACGGGAGTTATCGAGACCCAGTACTTC.

As DNA, the CDR3 is TGTGCCAGCAGTTACGGAAGGGGCTCCAGCCAGCCCCAGCATTTT. Translation gives CASSYGRGSSQPQHF. The gene calls are TRBV6-5 and TRBJ1-5, with a tentative D call TRBD1 (5 bases). Germline CDR1 MNHEY, CDR2 SVGAGI. The CDR3 has 15 amino acids. V was pared by 2 bases and J by 7 bases, with 15 bases between.

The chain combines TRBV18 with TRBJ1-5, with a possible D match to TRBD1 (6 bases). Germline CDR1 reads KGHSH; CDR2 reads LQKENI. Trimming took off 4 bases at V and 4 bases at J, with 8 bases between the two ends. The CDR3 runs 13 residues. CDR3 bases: TGTGCCAGCTCACGCACAGGGAATCAGCCCCAGCATTTT. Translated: CASSRTGNQPQHF.

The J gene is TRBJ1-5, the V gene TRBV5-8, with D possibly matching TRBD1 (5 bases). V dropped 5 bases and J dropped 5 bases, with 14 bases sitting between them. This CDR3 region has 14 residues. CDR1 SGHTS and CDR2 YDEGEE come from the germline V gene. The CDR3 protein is CASRYGEGYQPQHF. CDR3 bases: TGTGCCAGCAGGTACGGCGAGGGGTATCAGCCCCAGCATTTT. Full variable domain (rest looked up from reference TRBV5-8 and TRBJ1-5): EAGVTQSPTHLIKTRGQQATLRCSPISGHTSVYWYQQALGLGLQFLLWYDEGEERNRGNFPPRFSGRQFPNYSSELNVNALELEDSALYLCASRYGEGYQPQHFGDGTRLSIL.

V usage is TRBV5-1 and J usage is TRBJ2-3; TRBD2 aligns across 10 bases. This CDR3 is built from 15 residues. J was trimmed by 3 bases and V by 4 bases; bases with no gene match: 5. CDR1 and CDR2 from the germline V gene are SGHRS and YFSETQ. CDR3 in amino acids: CASSVSSGRTDTQYF. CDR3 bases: TGCGCCAGCAGCGTGTCTAGCGGGAGAACAGATACGCAGTATTTT.

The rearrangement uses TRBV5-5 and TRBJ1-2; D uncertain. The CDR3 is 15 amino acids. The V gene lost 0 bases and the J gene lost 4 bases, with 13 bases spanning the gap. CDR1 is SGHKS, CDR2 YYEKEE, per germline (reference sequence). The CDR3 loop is CASSLDTARGYGYTF. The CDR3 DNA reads TGTGCCAGCAGCTTGGATACAGCACGGGGCTATGGCTACACCTTC.

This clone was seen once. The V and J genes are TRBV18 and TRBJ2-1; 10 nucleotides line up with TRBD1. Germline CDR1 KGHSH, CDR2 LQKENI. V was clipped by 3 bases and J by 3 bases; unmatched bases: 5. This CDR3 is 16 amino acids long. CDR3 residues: CASSPTRDRGYNEQFF. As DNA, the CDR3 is TGTGCCAGCTCACCGACGAGGGACAGGGGCTACAATGAGCAGTTCTTC.

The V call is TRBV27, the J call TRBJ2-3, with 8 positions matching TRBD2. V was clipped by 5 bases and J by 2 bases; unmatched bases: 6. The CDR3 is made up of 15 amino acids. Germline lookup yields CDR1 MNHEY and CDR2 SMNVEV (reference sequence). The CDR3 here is CASSPTSGLTDTQYF. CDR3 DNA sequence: TGTGCCAGCAGTCCCACTAGCGGTCTCACAGATACGCAGTATTTT.

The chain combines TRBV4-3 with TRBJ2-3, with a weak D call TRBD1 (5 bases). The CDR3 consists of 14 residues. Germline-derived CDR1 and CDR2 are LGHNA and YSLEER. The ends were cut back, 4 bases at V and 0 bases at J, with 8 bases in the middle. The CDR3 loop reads CASSRTGSTDTQYF. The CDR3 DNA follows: TGCGCCAGCAGCCGAACAGGTAGCACAGATACGCAGTATTTT.

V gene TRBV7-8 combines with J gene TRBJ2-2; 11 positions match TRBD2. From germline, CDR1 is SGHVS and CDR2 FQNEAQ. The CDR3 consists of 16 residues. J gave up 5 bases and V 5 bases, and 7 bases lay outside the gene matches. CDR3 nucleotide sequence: TGTGCCAGCAGCACCCGACTAGCGGGATTAACCGGGGAGCTGTTTTTT. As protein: CASSTRLAGLTGELFF.

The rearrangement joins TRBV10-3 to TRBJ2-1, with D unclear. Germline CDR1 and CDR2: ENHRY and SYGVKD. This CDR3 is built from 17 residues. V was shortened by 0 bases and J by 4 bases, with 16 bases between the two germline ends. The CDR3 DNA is TGTGCCATCAGTGAGTCGGTACAGACAACCAATTACAATGAGCAGTTCTTC. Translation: CAISESVQTTNYNEQFF.

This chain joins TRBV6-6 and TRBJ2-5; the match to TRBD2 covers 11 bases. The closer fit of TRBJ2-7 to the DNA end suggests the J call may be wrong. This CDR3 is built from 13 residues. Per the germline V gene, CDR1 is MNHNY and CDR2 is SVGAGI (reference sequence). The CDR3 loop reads CASTLAGGYEQYF. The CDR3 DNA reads TGTGCCAGCACTCTAGCGGGAGGCTACGAGCAGTACTTC.

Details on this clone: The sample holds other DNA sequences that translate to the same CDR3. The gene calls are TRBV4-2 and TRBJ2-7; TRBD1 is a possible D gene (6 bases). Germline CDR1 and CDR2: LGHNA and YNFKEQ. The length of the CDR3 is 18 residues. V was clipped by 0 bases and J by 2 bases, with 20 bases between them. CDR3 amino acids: CASSQDKTGGTVAYEQYF. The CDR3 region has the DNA TGTGCCAGCAGCCAAGATAAGACAGGCGGTACGGTAGCCTACGAGCAGTACTTC.

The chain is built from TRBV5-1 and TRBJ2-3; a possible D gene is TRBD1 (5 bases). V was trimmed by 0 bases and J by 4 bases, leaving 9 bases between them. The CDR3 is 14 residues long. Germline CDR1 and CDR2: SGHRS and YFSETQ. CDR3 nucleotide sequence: TGCGCCAGCAGCTTGGGACAGCAAGCAGATACGCAGTATTTT. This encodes CASSLGQQADTQYF.

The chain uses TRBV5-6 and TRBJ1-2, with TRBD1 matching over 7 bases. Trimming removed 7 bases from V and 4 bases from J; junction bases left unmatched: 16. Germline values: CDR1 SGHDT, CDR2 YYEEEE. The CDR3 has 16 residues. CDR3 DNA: TGTGCCAGCGGTCCCTTTGCCGGGACAGCATCCTATGGCTACACCTTC. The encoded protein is CASGPFAGTASYGYTF. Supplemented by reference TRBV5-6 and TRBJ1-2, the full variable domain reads DAGVTQSPTHLIKTRGQQVTLRCSPKSGHDTVSWYQQALGQGPQFIFQYYEEEERQRGNFPDRFSGHQFPNYSSELNVNALLLGDSALYLCASGPFAGTASYGYTFGSGTRLTVV.

CDR3 amino acids: CASSLAAGELFF. CDR3 bases: TGTGCCAGCAGCTTAGCCGCCGGGGAGCTGTTTTTT. The chain couples TRBV11-2 to TRBJ2-2, with D hard to call. The CDR3 sequence is 12 residues long. Germline values: CDR1 SGHAT, CDR2 FQNNGV. The V end lost 1 base, the J end lost 6 bases, and 3 bases lay between the germline ends.

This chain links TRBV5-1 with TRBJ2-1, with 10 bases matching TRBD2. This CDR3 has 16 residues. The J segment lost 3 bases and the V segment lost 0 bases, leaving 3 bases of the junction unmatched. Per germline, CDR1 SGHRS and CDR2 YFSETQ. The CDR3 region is CASSLGTSGYYNEQFF. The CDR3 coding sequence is TGCGCCAGCAGCTTGGGGACTAGCGGATACTACAATGAGCAGTTCTTC.

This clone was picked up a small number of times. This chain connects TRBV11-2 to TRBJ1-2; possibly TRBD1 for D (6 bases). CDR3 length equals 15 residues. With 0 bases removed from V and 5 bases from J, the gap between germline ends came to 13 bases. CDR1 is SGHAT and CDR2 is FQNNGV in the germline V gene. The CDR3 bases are TGTGCCAGCAGCTTAGACAGGGGCGGGGGATATGGCTACACCTTC. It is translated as CASSLDRGGGYGYTF.